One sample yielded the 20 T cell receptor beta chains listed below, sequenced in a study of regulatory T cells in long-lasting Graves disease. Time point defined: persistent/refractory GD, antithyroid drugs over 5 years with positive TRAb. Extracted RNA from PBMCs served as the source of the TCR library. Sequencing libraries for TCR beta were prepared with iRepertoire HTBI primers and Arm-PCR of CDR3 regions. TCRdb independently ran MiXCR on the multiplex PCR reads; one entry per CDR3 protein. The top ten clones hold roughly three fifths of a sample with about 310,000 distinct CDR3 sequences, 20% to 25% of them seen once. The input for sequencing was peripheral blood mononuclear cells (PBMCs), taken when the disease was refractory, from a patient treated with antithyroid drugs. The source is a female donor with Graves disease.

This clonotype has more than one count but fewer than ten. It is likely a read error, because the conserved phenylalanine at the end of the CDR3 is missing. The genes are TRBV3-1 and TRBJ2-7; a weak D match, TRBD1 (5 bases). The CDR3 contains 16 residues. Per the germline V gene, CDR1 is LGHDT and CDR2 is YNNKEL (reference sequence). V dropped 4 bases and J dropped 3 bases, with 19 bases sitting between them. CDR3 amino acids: CASSRAGIEVGYEQYL. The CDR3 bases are TGTGCCAGCAGCCGAGCAGGGATCGAAGTAGGCTACGAGCAGTACCTC.

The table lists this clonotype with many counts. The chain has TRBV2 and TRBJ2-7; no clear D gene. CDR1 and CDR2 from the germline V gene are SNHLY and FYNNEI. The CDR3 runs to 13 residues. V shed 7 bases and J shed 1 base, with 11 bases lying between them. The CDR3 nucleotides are TGTGCCAGCAAGCTGGATGGGTCCTACGAGCAGTACTTC. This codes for CASKLDGSYEQYF.

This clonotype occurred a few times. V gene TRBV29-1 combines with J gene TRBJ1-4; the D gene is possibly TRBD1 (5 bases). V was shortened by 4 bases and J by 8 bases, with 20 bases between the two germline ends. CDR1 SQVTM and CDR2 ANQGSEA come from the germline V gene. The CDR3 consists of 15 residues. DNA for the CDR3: TGCAGCGTTGGGTTGGATGGAGGGGCGGGGGAAAAACTGTTTTTT. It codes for CSVGLDGGAGEKLFF.

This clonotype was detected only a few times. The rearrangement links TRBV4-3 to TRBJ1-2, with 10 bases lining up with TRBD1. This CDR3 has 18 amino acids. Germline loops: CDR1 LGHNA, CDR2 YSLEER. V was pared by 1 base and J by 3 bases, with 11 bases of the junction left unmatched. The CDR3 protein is CASSQGGTGAVHDYGYTF. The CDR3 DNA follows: TGCGCCAGCAGCCAAGGAGGGACAGGGGCGGTCCATGACTATGGCTACACCTTC.

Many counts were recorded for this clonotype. Here the CDR3 reads CASSPSWDYGYTF. As DNA, the CDR3 is TGTGCCAGCAGCCCATCCTGGGACTATGGCTACACCTTC. This rearrangement joins TRBV3-1 to TRBJ1-2; D is uncertain. The germline gives CDR1 LGHDT, CDR2 YNNKEL (reference sequence). This CDR3 has 13 amino acids. The ends were cut back, 4 bases at V and 3 bases at J, with 9 bases in the middle.

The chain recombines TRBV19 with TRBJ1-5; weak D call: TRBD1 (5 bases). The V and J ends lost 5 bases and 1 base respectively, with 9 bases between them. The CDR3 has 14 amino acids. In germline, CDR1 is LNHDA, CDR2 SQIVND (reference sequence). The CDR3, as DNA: TGTGCCAGTAGTGGGGCAGCAAGCAATCAGCCCCAGCATTTT. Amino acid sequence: CASSGAASNQPQHF.

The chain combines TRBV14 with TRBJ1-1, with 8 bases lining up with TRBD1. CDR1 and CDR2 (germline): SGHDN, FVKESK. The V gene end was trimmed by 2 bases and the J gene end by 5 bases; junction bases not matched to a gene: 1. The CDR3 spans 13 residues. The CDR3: CASSQNRGTEAFF. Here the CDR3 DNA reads TGTGCCAGCAGCCAAAACAGGGGGACTGAAGCTTTCTTT.

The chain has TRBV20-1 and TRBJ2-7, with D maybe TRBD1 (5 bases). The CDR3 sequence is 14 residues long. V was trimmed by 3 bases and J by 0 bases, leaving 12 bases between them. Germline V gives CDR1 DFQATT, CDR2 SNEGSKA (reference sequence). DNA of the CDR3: TGCAGTGCTAGTGAACAGGCTGTCTCCTACGAGCAGTACTTC. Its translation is CSASEQAVSYEQYF.

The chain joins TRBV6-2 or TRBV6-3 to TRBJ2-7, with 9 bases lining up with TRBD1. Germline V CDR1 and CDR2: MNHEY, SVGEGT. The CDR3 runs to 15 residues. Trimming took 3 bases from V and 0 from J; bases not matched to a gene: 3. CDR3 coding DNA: TGTGCCAGCAGTTATTGGACAGGGGTCTCCTACGAGCAGTACTTC. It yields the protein CASSYWTGVSYEQYF.

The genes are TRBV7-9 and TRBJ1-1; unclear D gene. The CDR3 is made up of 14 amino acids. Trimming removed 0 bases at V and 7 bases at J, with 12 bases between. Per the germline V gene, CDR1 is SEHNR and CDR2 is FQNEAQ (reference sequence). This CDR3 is CASSLALSPNEAFF. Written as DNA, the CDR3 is TGTGCCAGCAGCTTAGCGTTAAGCCCTAATGAAGCTTTCTTT.

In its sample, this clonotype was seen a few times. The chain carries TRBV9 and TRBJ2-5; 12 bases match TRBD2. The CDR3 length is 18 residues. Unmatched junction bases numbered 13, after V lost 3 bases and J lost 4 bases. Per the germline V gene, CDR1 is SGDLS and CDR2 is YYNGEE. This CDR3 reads CASSANLPTSGRGETQYF. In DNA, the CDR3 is TGTGCCAGCAGCGCTAACCTTCCGACTAGCGGGAGAGGAGAGACCCAGTACTTC.

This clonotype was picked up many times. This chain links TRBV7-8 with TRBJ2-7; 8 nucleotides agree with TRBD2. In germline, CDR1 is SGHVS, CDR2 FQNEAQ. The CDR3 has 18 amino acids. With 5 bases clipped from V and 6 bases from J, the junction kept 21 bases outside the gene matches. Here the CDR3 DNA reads TGTGCCAGCAGCCTGGGGGGCACCAGCAGCGGGAGCTTCTCCGAGCAGTACTTC. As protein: CASSLGGTSSGSFSEQYF.

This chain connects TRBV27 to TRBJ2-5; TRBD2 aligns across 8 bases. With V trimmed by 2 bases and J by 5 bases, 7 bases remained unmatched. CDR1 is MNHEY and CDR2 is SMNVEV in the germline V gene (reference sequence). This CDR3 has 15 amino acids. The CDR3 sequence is CASSLTGGPVETQYF. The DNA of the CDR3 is TGTGCCAGCAGTTTAACGGGAGGGCCGGTGGAGACCCAGTACTTC.

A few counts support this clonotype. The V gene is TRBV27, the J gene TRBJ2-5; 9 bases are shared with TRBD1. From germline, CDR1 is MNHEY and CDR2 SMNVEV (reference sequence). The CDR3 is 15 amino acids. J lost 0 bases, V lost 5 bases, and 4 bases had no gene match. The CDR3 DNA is TGTGCCAGCAGTATCACAGGGGGCCACCAAGAGACCCAGTACTTC. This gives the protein CASSITGGHQETQYF.

Here the CDR3 DNA reads TGTGCCAGCAGGCAGGGTATGAATGAGCAGTTCTTC. This encodes CASRQGMNEQFF. The chain combines TRBV27 with TRBJ2-1; D perhaps matches TRBD1 (5 bases). The germline gives CDR1 MNHEY, CDR2 SMNVEV (reference sequence). This CDR3 has 12 residues. The V gene lost 6 bases and the J gene lost 7 bases, with 10 bases spanning the gap.

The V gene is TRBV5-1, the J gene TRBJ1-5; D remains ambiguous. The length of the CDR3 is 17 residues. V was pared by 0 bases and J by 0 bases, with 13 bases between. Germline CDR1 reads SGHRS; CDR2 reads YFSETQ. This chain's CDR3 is CASSLAPTEHSNQPQHF. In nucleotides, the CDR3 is TGCGCCAGCAGCTTGGCCCCAACAGAGCATAGCAATCAGCCCCAGCATTTT.

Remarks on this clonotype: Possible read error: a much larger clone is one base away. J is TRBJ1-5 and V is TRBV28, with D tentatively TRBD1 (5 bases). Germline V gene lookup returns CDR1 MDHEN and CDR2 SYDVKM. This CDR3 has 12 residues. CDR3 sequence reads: CTSSTGNQPQHF. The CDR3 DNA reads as TGTACCAGCTCAACAGGTAATCAGCCCCAGCATTTT.

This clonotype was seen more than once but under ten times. The CDR3 spells CASSSPPRAGGETQYF. CDR3 bases: TGTGCCAGCAGTTCACCGCCTAGGGCAGGGGGGGAGACCCAGTACTTC. The chain recombines TRBV28 with TRBJ2-5, with D perhaps matching TRBD1 (7 bases). Between the trimmed V and J ends, which lost 4 bases and 5 bases, there was a span of 20 bases. CDR1 is MDHEN, CDR2 SYDVKM, per germline. The CDR3 length is 16 residues.

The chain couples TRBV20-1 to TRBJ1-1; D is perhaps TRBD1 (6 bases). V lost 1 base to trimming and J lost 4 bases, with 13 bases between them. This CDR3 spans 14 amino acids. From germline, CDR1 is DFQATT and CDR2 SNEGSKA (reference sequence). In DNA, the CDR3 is TGCAGTGCTAGAGGGGTGGGGGCGGTCACTGAAGCTTTCTTT. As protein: CSARGVGAVTEAFF.

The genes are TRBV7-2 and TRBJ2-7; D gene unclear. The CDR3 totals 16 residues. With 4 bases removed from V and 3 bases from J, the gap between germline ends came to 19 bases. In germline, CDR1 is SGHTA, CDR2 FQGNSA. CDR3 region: CASSWTKTVQFYEQYF. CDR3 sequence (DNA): TGTGCCAGCAGCTGGACCAAAACAGTGCAGTTCTACGAGCAGTACTTC.